This paragraph reports one TCR beta chain. The sample comes from a study of blood T cell repertoires in COVID-19. As for the study in general: The United States, Italy and Spain were the sources of the acute and convalescent COVID-19 samples. In each case, the material was cDNA or gDNA derived from T cells, B-cell-depleted T cells, or PBMCs.

Germline values: CDR1 KGHSH, CDR2 LQKENI. The length of the CDR3 is 15 residues. Between the trimmed V and J ends, which lost 3 bases and 5 bases, there was a span of 16 bases. Per the original methods: Counts of nucleated cells, estimated from reference gene primer amplification, were obtained. The assay was immunoSEQ multiplex PCR, and TCRdb's table has in-frame clones only and misses some. V and J calls and clone size come straight from that table; D and trimming were deduced from the DNA. This table holds about 150,000 clones, roughly 84% found once. This TCR was sampled from a man aged 65-85 years with acute or convalescent COVID-19. This sequence joins TRBV18 and TRBJ1-1; a weak D match, TRBD1 (6 bases). Sequenced sample: peripheral blood. Written as DNA, the CDR3 is TGTGCCAGCTCACCGGACAGAGACTACTCAACTGAAGCTTTCTTT. Translation: CASSPDRDYSTEAFF.